This T cell receptor beta chain was profiled in a study of regulatory T cells in long-lasting Graves disease. This clonotype was seen repeatedly, ten times or more. Its antigen is as yet unknown. TCR beta libraries were built with iRepertoire HTBI primers and Arm-PCR of CDR3 regions. TCRdb re-called the multiplex PCR reads with MiXCR, one entry per CDR3 protein. The data show about 500,000 distinct CDR3 sequences, 15% to 20% seen once. The time point is: newly diagnosed GD, antithyroid drugs for less than 3 months. Extracted RNA from PBMCs served as the source of the TCR library. The ends lost 6 bases at V and 5 bases at J; junction bases unmatched: 6. Germline-derived CDR1 and CDR2 are MDHEN and SYDVKM. The CDR3 runs 13 residues. Study-wide results and limits: TRBV28, TRBJ1-2 and TRBJ2-5 were segments that persistent disease favored.

The sample was also reused in another study, on T cells in Graves' hyperthyroidism and ophthalmopathy.

The source was peripheral blood mononuclear cells (PBMCs), collected at new diagnosis, from a patient treated with antithyroid drugs. This receptor was identified in a man aged 40-50 years with Graves disease. The rearrangement uses TRBV28 and TRBJ1-1, with 7 bases identical to TRBD1. The CDR3 nucleotides read TGTGCCAGCAGCGTCTTCAGGGGGACTGAAGCTTTCTTT. Its protein product is CASSVFRGTEAFF.